The 2 T cell receptor beta chains below come from one sample, sequenced in a study of shared clonotypes between healthy human individuals. Assay: immunoSEQ multiplex PCR; the TCRdb copy retains only in-frame clones and omits some. The table has roughly 640,000 clones, 97% seen once. The sample comprised naive CD4+ T cells sorted from blood. Subset here: CD45RA+ positively selected. The receptors were gathered from a woman in her thirties in good health.

This clone was seen once. The rearrangement joins TRBV2 to TRBJ2-2; possible D gene TRBD2, 5 bases. V was pared by 6 bases and J by 0 bases, with 8 bases between. CDR1 is SNHLY, CDR2 FYNNEI, per germline. The CDR3 consists of 14 residues. Here the CDR3 DNA reads TGTGCCAGCAGAGAGGACTCGAACACCGGGGAGCTGTTTTTT. This encodes CASREDSNTGELFF.

A word on this clone: The same CDR3 is also encoded by other DNA sequences in this sample. The rearrangement links TRBV30 to TRBJ2-3; D remains unclear. Deletions cut 2 bases from V and 6 bases from J, with 9 bases between. This CDR3 comprises 12 residues. Germline assignment: CDR1 GTSNPN and CDR2 SVGIG (reference sequence). CDR3 coding DNA: TGTGCCTGGAGTAGTAGCAGTGATACGCAGTATTTT. Protein: CAWSSSSDTQYF.